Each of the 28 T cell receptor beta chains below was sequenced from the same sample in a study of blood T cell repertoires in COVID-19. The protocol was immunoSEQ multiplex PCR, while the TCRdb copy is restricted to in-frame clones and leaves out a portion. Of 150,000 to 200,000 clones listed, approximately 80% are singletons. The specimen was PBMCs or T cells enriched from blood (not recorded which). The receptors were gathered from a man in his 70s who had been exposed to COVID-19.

CDR3 residues: CASSFLRQISAFF. In DNA, the CDR3 is TGTGCCAGCAGTTTCCTCAGACAGATTTCGGCTTTCTTT. The chain links TRBV28 to TRBJ1-1; D possibly corresponds to TRBD1 (5 bases). The germline gives CDR1 MDHEN, CDR2 SYDVKM. V was clipped by 3 bases and J by 11 bases, with 16 bases between them. The CDR3 is 13 residues long.

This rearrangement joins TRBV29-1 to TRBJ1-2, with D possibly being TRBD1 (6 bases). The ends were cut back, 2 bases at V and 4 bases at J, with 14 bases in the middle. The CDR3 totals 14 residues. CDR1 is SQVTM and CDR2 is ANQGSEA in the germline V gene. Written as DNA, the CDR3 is TGCAGCGTTGAACCTCTGGGACAAACCTATGGCTACACCTTC. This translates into CSVEPLGQTYGYTF. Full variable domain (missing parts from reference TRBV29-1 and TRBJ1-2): SAVISQKPSRDICQRGTSLTIQCQVDSQVTMMFWYRQQPGQSLTLIATANQGSEATYESGFVIDKFPISRPNLTFSTLTVSNMSPEDSSIYLCSVEPLGQTYGYTFGSGTRLTVV.

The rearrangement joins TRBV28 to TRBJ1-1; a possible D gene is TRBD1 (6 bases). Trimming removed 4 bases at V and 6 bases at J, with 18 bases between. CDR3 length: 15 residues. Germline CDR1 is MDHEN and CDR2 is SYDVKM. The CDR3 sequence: CASSSRTEPAPEAFF. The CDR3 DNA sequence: TGTGCCAGCAGTTCCCGGACAGAACCGGCCCCTGAAGCTTTCTTT. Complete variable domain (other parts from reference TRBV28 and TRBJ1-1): DVKVTQSSRYLVKRTGEKVFLECVQDMDHENMFWYRQDPGLGLRLIYFSYDVKMKEKGDIPEGYSVSREKKERFSLILESASTNQTSMYLCASSSRTEPAPEAFFGQGTRLTVV.

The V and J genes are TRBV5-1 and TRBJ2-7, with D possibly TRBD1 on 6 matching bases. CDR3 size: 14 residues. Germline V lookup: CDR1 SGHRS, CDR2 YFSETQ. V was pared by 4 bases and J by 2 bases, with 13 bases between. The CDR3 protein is CASSAAGDPYEQYF. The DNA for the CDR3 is TGCGCCAGCAGCGCGGCAGGGGACCCCTACGAGCAGTACTTC. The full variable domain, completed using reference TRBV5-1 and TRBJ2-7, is KAGVTQTPRYLIKTRGQQVTLSCSPISGHRSVSWYQQTPGQGLQFLFEYFSETQRNKGNFPGRFSGRQFSNSRSEMNVSTLELGDSALYLCASSAAGDPYEQYFGPGTRLTVT.

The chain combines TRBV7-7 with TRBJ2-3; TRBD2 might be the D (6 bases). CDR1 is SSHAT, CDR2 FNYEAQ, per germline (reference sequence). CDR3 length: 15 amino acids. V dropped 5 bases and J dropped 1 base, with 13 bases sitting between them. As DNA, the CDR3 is TGTGCCAGCAGCCCCTATAGCGGCCGCACAGATACGCAGTATTTT. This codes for CASSPYSGRTDTQYF.

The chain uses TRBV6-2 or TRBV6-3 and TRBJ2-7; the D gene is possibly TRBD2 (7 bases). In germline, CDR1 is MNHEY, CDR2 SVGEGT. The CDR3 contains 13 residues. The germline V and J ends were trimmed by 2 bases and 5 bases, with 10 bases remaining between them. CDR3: CASSYRGAHEQYF. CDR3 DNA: TGTGCCAGCAGTTACCGGGGGGCCCACGAGCAGTACTTC.

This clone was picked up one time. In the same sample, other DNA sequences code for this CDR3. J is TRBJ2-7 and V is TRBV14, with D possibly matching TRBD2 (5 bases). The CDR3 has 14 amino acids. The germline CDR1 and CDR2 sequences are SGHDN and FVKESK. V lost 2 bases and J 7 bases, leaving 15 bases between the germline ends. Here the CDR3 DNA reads TGTGCCAGCAGCCAACTCCTTGGGGTAGCGGAGCAGTACTTC. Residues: CASSQLLGVAEQYF.

The CDR3, as DNA: TGTGCCAGCAGTTTAGGATTCCGACAGGGGAAAGGCTACACCTTC. Translation gives CASSLGFRQGKGYTF. This chain links TRBV28 with TRBJ1-2, with 8 bases that match TRBD1. Per germline, CDR1 MDHEN and CDR2 SYDVKM. The CDR3 is made up of 15 amino acids. Losses at the gene ends were 2 bases for V and 8 bases for J; bases not matched to a gene: 10.

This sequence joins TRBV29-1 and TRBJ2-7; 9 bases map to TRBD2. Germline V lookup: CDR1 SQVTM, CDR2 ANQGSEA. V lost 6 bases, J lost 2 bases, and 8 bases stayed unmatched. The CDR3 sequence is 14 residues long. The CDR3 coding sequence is TGCAGCGTCGGGGGACTAGCAGACGCCTACGAGCAGTACTTC. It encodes CSVGGLADAYEQYF.

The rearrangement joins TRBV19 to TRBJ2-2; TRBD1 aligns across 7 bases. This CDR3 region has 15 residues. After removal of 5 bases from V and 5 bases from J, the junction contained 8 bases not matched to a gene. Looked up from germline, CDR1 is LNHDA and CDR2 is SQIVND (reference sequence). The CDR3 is CASSYEGARTGELFF. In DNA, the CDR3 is TGTGCCAGTAGTTATGAGGGGGCGAGAACCGGGGAGCTGTTTTTT.

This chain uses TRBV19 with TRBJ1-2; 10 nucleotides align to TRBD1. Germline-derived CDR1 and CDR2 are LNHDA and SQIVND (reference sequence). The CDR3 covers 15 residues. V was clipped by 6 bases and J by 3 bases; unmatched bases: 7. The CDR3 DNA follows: TGTGCCAGTAGCCAAGCAGACAGGGGGCACTATGGCTACACCTTC. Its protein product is CASSQADRGHYGYTF.

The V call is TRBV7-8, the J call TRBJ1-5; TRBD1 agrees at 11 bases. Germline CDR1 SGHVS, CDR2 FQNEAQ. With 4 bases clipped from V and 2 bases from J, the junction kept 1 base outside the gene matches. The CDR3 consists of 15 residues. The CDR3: CASSSGQGGNQPQHF. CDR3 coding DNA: TGTGCCAGCAGCTCGGGACAGGGGGGCAATCAGCCCCAGCATTTT.

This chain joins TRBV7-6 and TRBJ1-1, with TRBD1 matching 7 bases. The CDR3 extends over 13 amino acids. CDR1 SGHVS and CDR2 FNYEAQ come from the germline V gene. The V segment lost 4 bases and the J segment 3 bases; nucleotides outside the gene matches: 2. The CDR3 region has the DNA TGTGCCAGCAGCTCAGACAGGGACACTGAAGCTTTCTTT. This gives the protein CASSSDRDTEAFF.

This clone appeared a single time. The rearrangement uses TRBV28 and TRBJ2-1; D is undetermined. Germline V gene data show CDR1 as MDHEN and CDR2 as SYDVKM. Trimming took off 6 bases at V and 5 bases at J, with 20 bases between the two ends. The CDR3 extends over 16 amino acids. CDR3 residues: CASSPGSGQHHNEQFF. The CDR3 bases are TGTGCCAGCAGCCCCGGGTCCGGCCAGCATCACAATGAGCAGTTCTTC.

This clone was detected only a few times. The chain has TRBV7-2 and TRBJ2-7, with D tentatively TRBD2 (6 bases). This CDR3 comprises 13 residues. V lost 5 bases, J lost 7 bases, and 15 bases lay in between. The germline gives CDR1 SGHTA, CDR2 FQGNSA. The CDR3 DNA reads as TGTGCCAGCAGCCGAGACTCGGCGGGAGAGCAGTACTTC. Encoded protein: CASSRDSAGEQYF.

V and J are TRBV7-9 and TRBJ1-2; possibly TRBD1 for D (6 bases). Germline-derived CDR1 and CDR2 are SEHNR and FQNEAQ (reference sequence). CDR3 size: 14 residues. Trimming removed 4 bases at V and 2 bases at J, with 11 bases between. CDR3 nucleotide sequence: TGTGCCAGCAGCTCCGACAGGAGAAACTATGGCTACACCTTC. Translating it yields CASSSDRRNYGYTF.

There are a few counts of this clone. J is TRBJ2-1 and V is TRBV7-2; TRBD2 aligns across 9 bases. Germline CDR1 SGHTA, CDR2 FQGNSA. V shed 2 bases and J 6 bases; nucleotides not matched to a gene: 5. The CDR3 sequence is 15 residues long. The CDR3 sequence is CASSLTGTSFNEQFF. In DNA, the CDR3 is TGTGCCAGCAGCTTAACCGGGACTAGCTTCAATGAGCAGTTCTTC.

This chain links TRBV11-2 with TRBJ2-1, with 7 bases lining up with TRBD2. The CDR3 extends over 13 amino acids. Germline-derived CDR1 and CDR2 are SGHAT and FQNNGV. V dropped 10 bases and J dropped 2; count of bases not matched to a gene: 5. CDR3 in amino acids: CATLGGAYNEQFF. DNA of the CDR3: TGTGCCACCTTGGGGGGGGCCTACAATGAGCAGTTCTTC.

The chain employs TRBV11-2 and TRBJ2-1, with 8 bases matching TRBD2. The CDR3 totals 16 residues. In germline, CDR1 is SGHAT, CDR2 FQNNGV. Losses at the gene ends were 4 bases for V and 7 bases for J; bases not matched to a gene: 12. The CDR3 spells CASSSYGSGVQNEQFF. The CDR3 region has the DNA TGTGCCAGCAGCTCCTACGGTAGCGGGGTCCAAAATGAGCAGTTCTTC.

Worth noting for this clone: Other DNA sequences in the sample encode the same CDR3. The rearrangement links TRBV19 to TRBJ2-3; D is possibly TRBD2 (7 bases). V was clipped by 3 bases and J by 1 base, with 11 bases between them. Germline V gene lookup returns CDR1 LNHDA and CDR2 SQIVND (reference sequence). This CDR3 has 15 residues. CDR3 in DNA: TGTGCCAGTAGTATTGGAGGGGGGGGCACAGATACGCAGTATTTT. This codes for CASSIGGGGTDTQYF.

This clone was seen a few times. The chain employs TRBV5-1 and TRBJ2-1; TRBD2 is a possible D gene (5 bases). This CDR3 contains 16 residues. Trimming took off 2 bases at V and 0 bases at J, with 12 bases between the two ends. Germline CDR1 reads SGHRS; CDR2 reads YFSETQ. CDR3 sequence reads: CASSFQSGNSYNEQFF. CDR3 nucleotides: TGCGCCAGCAGCTTCCAAAGCGGAAACTCCTACAATGAGCAGTTCTTC. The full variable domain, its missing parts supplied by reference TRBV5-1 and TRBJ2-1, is KAGVTQTPRYLIKTRGQQVTLSCSPISGHRSVSWYQQTPGQGLQFLFEYFSETQRNKGNFPGRFSGRQFSNSRSEMNVSTLELGDSALYLCASSFQSGNSYNEQFFGPGTRLTVL.

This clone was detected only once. The CDR3 DNA sequence: TGTGCCAGCAGCCGGACAGGGGGCGGCACTGAAGCTTTCTTT. It encodes CASSRTGGGTEAFF. This chain connects TRBV28 to TRBJ1-1; 11 bases map to TRBD1. V gave up 6 bases and J gave up 4 bases; unmatched junction bases: 4. The CDR3 totals 14 residues. Germline V CDR1 and CDR2: MDHEN, SYDVKM.

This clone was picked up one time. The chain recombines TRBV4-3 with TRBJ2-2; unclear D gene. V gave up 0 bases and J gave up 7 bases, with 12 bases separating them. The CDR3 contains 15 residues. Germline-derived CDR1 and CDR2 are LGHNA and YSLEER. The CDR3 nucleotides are TGCGCCAGCAGCCAAGACGTAAGAGGTGGCGGGGAGCTGTTTTTT. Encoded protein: CASSQDVRGGGELFF.

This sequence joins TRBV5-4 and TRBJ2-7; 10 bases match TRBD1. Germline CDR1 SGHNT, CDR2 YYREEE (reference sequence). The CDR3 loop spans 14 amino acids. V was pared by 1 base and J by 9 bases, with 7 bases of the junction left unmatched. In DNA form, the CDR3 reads TGTGCCAGCAGCTTGCCGGGACAGGGGAAAGGGCAGTACTTC. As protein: CASSLPGQGKGQYF.

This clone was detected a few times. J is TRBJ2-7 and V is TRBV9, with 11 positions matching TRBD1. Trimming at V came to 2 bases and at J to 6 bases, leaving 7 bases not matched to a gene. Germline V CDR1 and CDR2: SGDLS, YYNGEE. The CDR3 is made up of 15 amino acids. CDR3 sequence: CASSVSGTGGGEQYF. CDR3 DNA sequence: TGTGCCAGCAGCGTTTCCGGGACAGGGGGTGGCGAGCAGTACTTC.

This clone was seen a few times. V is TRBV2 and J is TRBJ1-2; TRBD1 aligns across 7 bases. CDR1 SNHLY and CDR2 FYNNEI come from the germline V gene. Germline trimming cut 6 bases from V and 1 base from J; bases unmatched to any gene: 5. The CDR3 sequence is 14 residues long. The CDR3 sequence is CASRGQSFNYGYTF. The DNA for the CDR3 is TGTGCCAGCAGGGGACAGAGTTTTAACTATGGCTACACCTTC.

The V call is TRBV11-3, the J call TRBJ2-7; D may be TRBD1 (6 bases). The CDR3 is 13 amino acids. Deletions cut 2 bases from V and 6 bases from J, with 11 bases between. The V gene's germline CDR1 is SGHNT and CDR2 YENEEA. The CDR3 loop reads CASSLQGKSEQYF. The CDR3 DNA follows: TGTGCCAGCAGCTTACAGGGGAAATCCGAGCAGTACTTC.

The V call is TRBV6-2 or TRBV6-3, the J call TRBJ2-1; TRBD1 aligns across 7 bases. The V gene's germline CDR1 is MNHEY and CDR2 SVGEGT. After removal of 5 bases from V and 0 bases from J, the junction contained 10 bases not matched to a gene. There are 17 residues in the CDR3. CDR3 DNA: TGTGCCAGCAGTCTCGCCCGTGACAGGGTCTCCTACAATGAGCAGTTCTTC. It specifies CASSLARDRVSYNEQFF.